This entry describes one T cell receptor beta chain. Sequencing was performed with immunoSEQ multiplex PCR; in TCRdb, only in-frame clones are kept and a portion is missing. The data hold some 260,000 clones, with roughly nine tenths observed a single time. CDR3 size: 13 residues. The V and J ends lost 6 bases and 5 bases respectively, with 13 bases between them. Germline CDR1 is MNHEY and CDR2 is SMNVEV (reference sequence). The data are from a study of blood T cell repertoires in COVID-19. The receptor's source is a man aged 18 to 29 with active or convalescent COVID-19. The sample consisted of peripheral blood. This sequence joins TRBV27 and TRBJ1-2, with D possibly matching TRBD1 (5 bases). The CDR3, as DNA: TGTGCCAGCAGACCAGGGTGGCAGTATGGCTACACCTTC. It is translated as CASRPGWQYGYTF.